The clone carrying this T cell receptor (beta chain) was counted once. Its antigen is unknown. The entry originates in a study of graft-versus-host responses after intestinal transplantation. This CDR3 contains 12 residues. Germline CDR1 and CDR2: SEHNR and FQNEAQ (reference sequence). V dropped 3 bases and J dropped 7 bases, with 10 bases sitting between them. Only in-frame clones appear in the TCRdb table, and some are missing; sequencing was by immunoSEQ multiplex PCR. The table includes around 87,000 clones, 92% detected once. The specimen was unstimulated CD8+ T cells sorted from spleen or lymph node cells, collected before transplant. J is TRBJ2-7 and V is TRBV7-9; TRBD1 might be the D (6 bases). This TCR was sampled from a human donor who was the organ donor for an intestinal transplant. CDR3 residues: CASSFGQSEQYF. The CDR3, as DNA: TGTGCCAGCAGCTTTGGACAGAGTGAGCAGTACTTC.